The source of this TCR beta chain is a study of T-cell reconstitution after alpha-beta-depleted transplantation in children. Regarding this clonotype: Antigen unknown.

Trimming removed 6 bases at V and 5 bases at J, with 17 bases between. Germline V lookup: CDR1 DFQATT, CDR2 SNEGSKA (reference sequence). The CDR3 contains 13 residues. Overall study findings and caveats: Newly produced T cells mostly provided counts and TCRbeta diversity after one year, as hyperexpanded clones declined. After transplant, high TCRbeta diversity at day 60 in some patients arose from surviving recipient T cells and thymic progenitors.

During its preparation, the TCRbeta library received unique molecular identifiers. MiXCR, applied by TCRdb to the PCR reads, yields one record per CDR3 protein. Of about 420,000 distinct CDR3 sequences listed, around 16% are singletons. This TCR came from a boy in the first two years of life who had a stem cell transplant for Wiskott-Aldrich syndrome, so the T cells may come from the graft donor. Sequenced here: PBMCs, mostly from graft donor cells, sampled 360 days after TCRalphabeta/CD19-depleted stem cell transplant. The rearrangement links TRBV20-1 to TRBJ2-7; possibly TRBD1 for D (6 bases). CDR3 sequence reads: CSAGTGSPHEQYF. Written as DNA, the CDR3 is TGCAGTGCGGGAACAGGGAGTCCCCACGAGCAGTACTTC.